This T cell receptor (beta chain) was captured in a study of blood T cell repertoires in COVID-19. As for the study in general: Samples representing acute and convalescent COVID-19 were sourced from the United States, Italy and Spain.

This CDR3 is built from 14 residues. The germline V and J ends were trimmed by 5 bases and 4 bases, with 12 bases remaining between them. Looked up from germline, CDR1 is SNHLY and CDR2 is FYNNEI. Method: immunoSEQ multiplex PCR; TCRdb's copy keeps in-frame clones and lacks some. The data contain roughly 58,000 clones, about 70% of them singletons. The receptor was isolated from a man in his fifties or sixties with active or convalescent COVID-19. Sequenced material: peripheral blood. The chain joins TRBV2 to TRBJ1-3; D is ambiguous. CDR3 protein: CASSQITVGNTIYF. The DNA of the CDR3 is TGTGCCAGCAGTCAAATCACTGTGGGAAACACCATATATTTT.